This TCR beta chain was recovered during a study of OX40 agonist ivuxolimab in advanced cancers. Trimming stripped 2 bases from V and 3 bases from J, with 12 bases between. The germline V gene has CDR1 SGHRS and CDR2 YFSETQ. The CDR3 consists of 14 residues. Using immunoSEQ multiplex PCR, the repertoire was profiled, and TCRdb retains in-frame clones only, with some absent. Counted here are about 73,000 clones, approximately 90% occurring once; the ten biggest clones make up more than 0.45%. Points from the study as a whole: Within 6 weeks, CD4+ and CD8+ blood T cells expanded clonally at 0.1 to 3.0 mg/kg.

This clone was picked up one time. The antigen remains unidentified. The sample in question was CD4+ or CD8+ T cells sorted from blood, obtained in a trial of the OX40 agonist ivuxolimab. The rearrangement links TRBV5-1 to TRBJ2-7; tentatively, D is TRBD2 (5 bases). This TCR was recovered from an adult with an advanced solid tumor such as melanoma, head and neck, liver or kidney cancer. The CDR3 DNA sequence: TGCGCCAGCAGCTTTGGTGGAGGCAACTACGAGCAGTACTTC. It is translated as CASSFGGGNYEQYF.